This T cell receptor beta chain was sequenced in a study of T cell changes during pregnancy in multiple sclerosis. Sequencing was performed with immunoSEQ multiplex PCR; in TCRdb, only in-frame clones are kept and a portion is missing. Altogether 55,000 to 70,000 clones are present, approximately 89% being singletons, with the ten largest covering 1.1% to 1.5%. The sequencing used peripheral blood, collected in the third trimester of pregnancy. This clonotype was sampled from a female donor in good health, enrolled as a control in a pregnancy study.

The CDR3 DNA reads as TGTGCCAGCAGCACCGGGACAGGACTGAGTTCACCCCTCCACTTT. Residues: CASSTGTGLSSPLHF. The rearrangement links TRBV7-9 to TRBJ1-6, with 8 bases aligning to TRBD1. The CDR3 runs 15 residues. The germline V gene encodes CDR1 SEHNR and CDR2 FQNEAQ (reference sequence). Unmatched junction bases numbered 9, after V lost 5 bases and J lost 9 bases.